Below, 26 T cell receptor beta chains from the same sample are listed, as sequenced in a study of PD-L1 blockade in urothelial cancer. Repertoires were generated with immunoSEQ multiplex PCR, while TCRdb's copy carries only in-frame clones and drops some. Among 80,000 to 130,000 clones listed, about 90% were seen once. The specimen was PBMCs, collected around atezolizumab (anti-PD-L1) treatment. The receptors here all came from an elderly woman with urothelial cancer.

This CDR3 reads CASSFGTGNSNTEAFF. The CDR3 DNA reads as TGCGCCAGCAGCTTCGGGACAGGGAATTCTAACACTGAAGCTTTCTTT. This chain connects TRBV5-1 to TRBJ1-1; TRBD1 aligns across 9 bases. Germline V gene lookup returns CDR1 SGHRS and CDR2 YFSETQ. The CDR3 runs 16 residues. Unmatched junction bases numbered 7, after V lost 2 bases and J lost 2 bases. Using reference TRBV5-1 and TRBJ1-1 for the parts outside the CDR3, the full variable domain is KAGVTQTPRYLIKTRGQQVTLSCSPISGHRSVSWYQQTPGQGLQFLFEYFSETQRNKGNFPGRFSGRQFSNSRSEMNVSTLELGDSALYLCASSFGTGNSNTEAFFGQGTRLTVV.

The chain combines TRBV9 with TRBJ2-1; the D gene is possibly TRBD2 (5 bases). V lost 0 bases and J lost 7, with 26 bases in between. The length of the CDR3 is 19 residues. From germline, CDR1 is SGDLS and CDR2 YYNGEE. Here the CDR3 DNA reads TGTGCCAGCAGCGTAGCACCTCAACTCGGACTTTCCGCCACTAATGAGCAGTTCTTC. This translates into CASSVAPQLGLSATNEQFF.

This clone was counted only a few times. The genes are TRBV7-2 and TRBJ1-2; D possibly corresponds to TRBD1 (5 bases). Germline V gene data show CDR1 as SGHTA and CDR2 as FQGNSA. Trimming cost V 2 bases and J 4 bases, with 11 bases left between them. The CDR3 totals 14 residues. The CDR3 reads CASSLMQGGYGYTF. For the CDR3, the DNA is TGTGCCAGCAGCTTAATGCAGGGAGGCTATGGCTACACCTTC.

The chain recombines TRBV4-1 with TRBJ1-2, with D tentatively TRBD1 (5 bases). The germline gives CDR1 MGHRA, CDR2 YSYEKL. Trimming stripped 1 base from V and 4 bases from J, with 16 bases between. The CDR3 length is 16 residues. CDR3 residues: CASSQGAREKIYGYTF. The CDR3 bases are TGCGCCAGCAGCCAAGGGGCCAGGGAAAAGATCTATGGCTACACCTTC.

The chain employs TRBV28 and TRBJ2-7, with 7 positions matching TRBD2. The CDR3 has 13 amino acids. CDR1 is MDHEN, CDR2 SYDVKM, per germline. With V trimmed by 6 bases and J by 5 bases, 7 bases remained unmatched. The CDR3 DNA is TGTGCCAGCAGACTAGCGTACCCCGACGAGCAGTACTTC. It is translated as CASRLAYPDEQYF.

This chain uses TRBV6-1 with TRBJ1-3; D possibly corresponds to TRBD1 (5 bases). CDR3 length equals 16 residues. V gave up 4 bases and J gave up 4 bases, with 17 bases separating them. The germline CDR1 and CDR2 sequences are MNHNS and SASEGT. In nucleotides, the CDR3 is TGTGCCAGCAGTGGGTCGACAGCGTGGGCCGGAAACACCATATATTTT. Protein product: CASSGSTAWAGNTIYF.

The chain carries TRBV7-9 and TRBJ2-2; 7 bases align to TRBD1. The CDR3 runs to 15 residues. The germline CDR1 and CDR2 sequences are SEHNR and FQNEAQ (reference sequence). V lost 4 bases, J lost 6 bases, and 8 bases stayed unmatched. Here the CDR3 reads CASSSDRVIAGELFF. As DNA, the CDR3 is TGTGCCAGCAGCTCCGACAGGGTTATCGCCGGGGAGCTGTTTTTT.

The chain uses TRBV4-2 and TRBJ2-3; TRBD2 agrees at 10 bases. In germline, CDR1 is LGHNA, CDR2 YNFKEQ. The trim removed 3 bases at V and 1 base at J, leaving 7 bases unmatched. The CDR3 consists of 17 residues. The CDR3 spells CASSQTGGTSGTDTQYF. The CDR3 nucleotides read TGTGCCAGCAGCCAGACAGGAGGGACTAGCGGCACAGATACGCAGTATTTT.

The rearrangement uses TRBV5-1 and TRBJ2-7, with 12 bases that match TRBD2. CDR3 length: 17 amino acids. The V and J ends lost 0 bases and 5 bases, in that order; junction bases with no gene match: 9. Germline values: CDR1 SGHRS, CDR2 YFSETQ. The DNA for the CDR3 is TGCGCCAGCAGCTTGGCCGGGATGACTAGCGGGAGAAACGAGCAGTACTTC. Translated, it gives CASSLAGMTSGRNEQYF.

The rearrangement links TRBV6-1 to TRBJ2-2; 7 bases align to TRBD1. This CDR3 has 14 residues. Unmatched junction bases numbered 7, after V lost 10 bases and J lost 2 bases. Germline-derived CDR1 and CDR2 are MNHNS and SASEGT. In DNA form, the CDR3 reads TGTGCCATTCGGGACAGATTTAACACCGGGGAGCTGTTTTTT. Amino acid sequence: CAIRDRFNTGELFF.

The J gene is TRBJ1-4, the V gene TRBV19; 7 bases match TRBD1. Trimming at V came to 6 bases and at J to 0 bases, leaving 7 bases not matched to a gene. This CDR3 is 16 amino acids long. The V gene's germline CDR1 is LNHDA and CDR2 SQIVND (reference sequence). The CDR3 DNA reads as TGTGCCAGTAGCCGCAGGGGGGCCGCAACTAATGAAAAACTGTTTTTT. As protein: CASSRRGAATNEKLFF. Together with reference TRBV19 and TRBJ1-4, the CDR3 gives the full variable domain: DGGITQSPKYLFRKEGQNVTLSCEQNLNHDAMYWYRQDPGQGLRLIYYSQIVNDFQKGDIAEGYSVSREKKESFPLTVTSAQKNPTAFYLCASSRRGAATNEKLFFGSGTQLSVL.

This chain links TRBV5-5 with TRBJ2-4, with 10 bases fitting TRBD1. The CDR3 contains 14 residues. J was trimmed by 6 bases and V by 4 bases; bases with no gene match: 4. In germline, CDR1 is SGHKS, CDR2 YYEKEE (reference sequence). The CDR3 nucleotides read TGTGCCAGCAGCCCCGGACAGGGGGGAAACATTCAGTACTTC. Protein product: CASSPGQGGNIQYF.

V usage is TRBV6-1 and J usage is TRBJ2-7, with TRBD1 matching 8 bases. Germline loops: CDR1 MNHNS, CDR2 SASEGT. The V and J ends lost 5 bases and 2 bases, in that order; junction bases with no gene match: 5. The CDR3 contains 14 residues. This CDR3 reads CASSIQGGPYEQYF. In DNA form, the CDR3 reads TGTGCCAGCAGTATACAGGGGGGACCCTACGAGCAGTACTTC.

The chain recombines TRBV2 with TRBJ1-2; 10 bases map to TRBD1. CDR1 is SNHLY, CDR2 FYNNEI, per germline. The CDR3 spans 14 residues. With 6 bases clipped from V and 3 bases from J, the junction kept 4 bases outside the gene matches. The CDR3 protein is CASSRDRGHYGYTF. In DNA, the CDR3 is TGTGCCAGCAGCCGGGACAGGGGACACTATGGCTACACCTTC.

The rearrangement joins TRBV30 to TRBJ2-3; 8 bases are a match to TRBD2. Germline CDR1 and CDR2: GTSNPN and SVGIG (reference sequence). With 1 base clipped from V and 4 bases from J, the junction kept 4 bases outside the gene matches. The CDR3 sequence is 14 residues long. The CDR3 spells CAWSAGLEADTQYF. CDR3 nucleotides: TGTGCCTGGAGTGCGGGACTAGAGGCAGATACGCAGTATTTT.

The chain uses TRBV30 and TRBJ2-1; TRBD2 matches 9 bases. The CDR3 is 13 amino acids. J gave up 7 bases and V 4 bases, and 5 bases lay outside the gene matches. The V gene's germline CDR1 is GTSNPN and CDR2 SVGIG (reference sequence). The CDR3 loop reads CAWKAGGGNEQFF. The CDR3 DNA reads TGTGCCTGGAAAGCGGGAGGAGGGAATGAGCAGTTCTTC.

The gene calls are TRBV10-1 and TRBJ1-3; no firm D call. CDR1 WNHNN and CDR2 SYGVQD come from the germline V gene (reference sequence). Deletions cut 5 bases from V and 0 bases from J, with 8 bases between. This CDR3 spans 14 amino acids. In DNA form, the CDR3 reads TGCGCCAGCAGTCCAGGTACCTCTGGAAACACCATATATTTT. Amino acids: CASSPGTSGNTIYF.

This chain links TRBV6-1 with TRBJ2-5, with D perhaps TRBD2 (7 bases). Germline V gene lookup returns CDR1 MNHNS and CDR2 SASEGT. This CDR3 is built from 15 residues. With 6 bases removed from V and 5 bases from J, the gap between germline ends came to 19 bases. This CDR3 is CASRGYRVGGETQYF. As DNA, the CDR3 is TGTGCCAGCAGGGGGTACAGGGTCGGGGGGGAGACCCAGTACTTC.

The V gene is TRBV5-1, the J gene TRBJ2-5; tentatively, D is TRBD1 (5 bases). This CDR3 is 14 amino acids long. Deletions cut 4 bases from V and 3 bases from J, with 13 bases between. The germline V gene has CDR1 SGHRS and CDR2 YFSETQ. The CDR3 DNA follows: TGCGCCAGCAGCCCAGGGCAGGCCAAAGAGACCCAGTACTTC. Protein sequence: CASSPGQAKETQYF.

This clone was found a few times. The chain combines TRBV2 with TRBJ2-2, with 15 nucleotides matching TRBD2. V lost 3 bases to trimming and J lost 1 base; unmatched junction nucleotides: 0. In germline, CDR1 is SNHLY, CDR2 FYNNEI. The CDR3 has 17 residues. The chain's CDR3 is CASSEGLAGGNTGELFF. The DNA for the CDR3 is TGTGCCAGCAGTGAGGGACTAGCGGGAGGGAACACCGGGGAGCTGTTTTTT.

The gene calls are TRBV7-8 and TRBJ2-7; 12 bases fit TRBD2. The V and J ends lost 5 bases and 1 base, in that order; junction bases with no gene match: 6. This CDR3 spans 16 amino acids. Germline CDR1 is SGHVS and CDR2 is FQNEAQ. The CDR3 reads CASSVLAGGPSYEQYF. In DNA form, the CDR3 reads TGTGCCAGCAGCGTACTAGCGGGAGGCCCTTCCTACGAGCAGTACTTC.

This chain joins TRBV11-2 and TRBJ2-7; TRBD1 matches at 9 bases. V shed 3 bases and J 2 bases; nucleotides not matched to a gene: 8. This CDR3 is built from 16 residues. The germline V gene encodes CDR1 SGHAT and CDR2 FQNNGV. Here the CDR3 reads CASSLTTGGSAYEQYF. The CDR3 DNA reads as TGTGCCAGCAGCTTGACAACAGGGGGCTCTGCCTACGAGCAGTACTTC.

This sequence joins TRBV6-1 and TRBJ2-7, with D perhaps TRBD1 (6 bases). The CDR3 has 13 amino acids. Germline values: CDR1 MNHNS, CDR2 SASEGT. V lost 7 bases, J lost 4 bases, and 14 bases lay in between. The CDR3 DNA sequence: TGTGCCAGCACACCGGGACACAATTACGAGCAGTACTTC. Its protein product is CASTPGHNYEQYF.

The J gene is TRBJ2-2, the V gene TRBV30; 9 bases line up with TRBD2. The CDR3 runs to 14 residues. In germline, CDR1 is GTSNPN, CDR2 SVGIG (reference sequence). V dropped 4 bases and J dropped 2; count of bases not matched to a gene: 2. This CDR3 reads CAWTSGINTGELFF. The CDR3 DNA follows: TGTGCCTGGACTAGCGGGATTAACACCGGGGAGCTGTTTTTT.

The chain links TRBV5-4 to TRBJ2-4, with 7 bases that match TRBD1. The J segment lost 0 bases and the V segment lost 3 bases, leaving 18 bases of the junction unmatched. In germline, CDR1 is SGHNT, CDR2 YYREEE (reference sequence). The CDR3 is made up of 20 amino acids. Here the CDR3 DNA reads TGTGCCAGCAGCTCACCTCAACGACAGGGTCTAGAGTTAGCCAAAAACATTCAGTACTTC. This gives the protein CASSSPQRQGLELAKNIQYF.

This chain connects TRBV25-1 to TRBJ1-6; possible D gene TRBD1, 5 bases. The germline CDR1 and CDR2 sequences are MGHDK and SYGVNS. V was cut by 6 bases and J by 14 bases, with 20 bases left in between. The CDR3 is 14 amino acids. CDR3 sequence reads: CASRGPLLGGSLHF. The CDR3 DNA follows: TGTGCCAGCAGGGGACCTCTCCTGGGAGGATCCCTCCACTTT.